One sample yielded the 31 T cell receptor beta chains listed below, sequenced in a study of T cell repertoires in cytomegalovirus infection. TCRdb processed the reads anew with MiXCR; each CDR3 protein has one entry. There are about 600,000 distinct CDR3 sequences in the sample; roughly a quarter occur only once, and around 7.6% lies in the top ten. The sequenced sample was CD8+ T cells from PBMCs. The receptors were gathered from a human donor in good health (CMV status not recorded). Some clones in this sample may be carry-over from other donors' samples.

In its sample, this clonotype was seen many times. The chain uses TRBV4-1 and TRBJ2-3, with D perhaps matching TRBD1 or TRBD2 (7 bases each). CDR1 is MGHRA and CDR2 is YSYEKL in the germline V gene. V lost 4 bases and J 2 bases, leaving 16 bases between the germline ends. This CDR3 region has 16 residues. The CDR3 is CASSPTSGGATDTQYF. The CDR3 DNA sequence: TGCGCCAGCAGCCCAACTTCAGGGGGGGCCACAGATACGCAGTATTTT.

This clonotype came up a few times. The chain recombines TRBV29-1 with TRBJ2-7, with 7 bases fitting TRBD1. The CDR3 runs 12 residues. V shed 4 bases and J 3 bases; nucleotides not matched to a gene: 3. Germline V gene lookup returns CDR1 SQVTM and CDR2 ANQGSEA. Here the CDR3 reads CSVGRDSYEQYF. The CDR3 nucleotides read TGCAGCGTTGGTCGGGACAGCTACGAGCAGTACTTC.

This clonotype was counted a few times. The genes are TRBV10-3 and TRBJ1-5; D possibly corresponds to TRBD1 (6 bases). V was trimmed by 4 bases and J by 2 bases, leaving 6 bases between them. Germline V gives CDR1 ENHRY, CDR2 SYGVKD. The CDR3 is 13 amino acids. The CDR3, as DNA: TGTGCCATCAGTGGACAGGGCAATCAGCCCCAGCATTTT. The encoded protein is CAISGQGNQPQHF.

This clonotype was counted ten times or more. The chain combines TRBV7-9 with TRBJ2-2; D not resolved. Germline values: CDR1 SEHNR, CDR2 FQNEAQ (reference sequence). Trimming pared 5 bases from V and 0 bases from J, leaving 13 bases between. This CDR3 is built from 16 residues. CDR3 protein: CASSPYSLTNTGELFF. The CDR3 bases are TGTGCCAGCAGCCCGTATTCCCTCACGAACACCGGGGAGCTGTTTTTT.

The table lists this clonotype with many counts. The gene calls are TRBV7-8 and TRBJ2-2, with D possibly being TRBD1 (6 bases). This CDR3 is 13 amino acids long. V shed 7 bases and J shed 1 base, with 7 bases lying between them. Looked up from germline, CDR1 is SGHVS and CDR2 is FQNEAQ. This CDR3 is CASNRENTGELFF. The CDR3 nucleotides read TGTGCCAGCAACAGGGAGAACACCGGGGAGCTGTTTTTT.

This clonotype was seen many times. This chain uses TRBV6-1 with TRBJ1-1; 8 bases match TRBD1. Germline V gene lookup returns CDR1 MNHNS and CDR2 SASEGT. The CDR3 loop spans 20 amino acids. With V trimmed by 6 bases and J by 2 bases, 23 bases remained unmatched. The CDR3 DNA reads TGTGCCAGCAGGGATACAGGGGGTCGGGTCCTCCTTACCCGCAACACTGAAGCTTTCTTT. It is translated as CASRDTGGRVLLTRNTEAFF.

The J gene is TRBJ1-1, the V gene TRBV9; D not certain. The CDR3 totals 17 residues. V was trimmed by 0 bases and J by 0 bases, leaving 15 bases between them. CDR1 and CDR2 (germline): SGDLS, YYNGEE. This CDR3 is CASSVAHIPDLNTEAFF. The CDR3 DNA reads as TGTGCCAGCAGCGTAGCACACATCCCCGATCTGAACACTGAAGCTTTCTTT.

The V call is TRBV4-1, the J call TRBJ2-3; no firm D call. V lost 1 base and J 4 bases, leaving 12 bases between the germline ends. The CDR3 has 15 residues. Germline V lookup: CDR1 MGHRA, CDR2 YSYEKL. The CDR3 protein is CASSQGRMVADTQYF. DNA for the CDR3: TGCGCCAGCAGCCAAGGCAGGATGGTTGCAGATACGCAGTATTTT.

This clonotype has just a few counts. The rearrangement uses TRBV7-9 and TRBJ2-1, with D possibly TRBD2 on 7 matching bases. The CDR3 runs to 15 residues. The V and J ends lost 4 bases and 5 bases respectively, with 15 bases between them. Germline values: CDR1 SEHNR, CDR2 FQNEAQ (reference sequence). The CDR3 DNA reads as TGTGCCAGCAGCTCGGTTGGGGGGGCGAACAATGAGCAGTTCTTC. Translated, it gives CASSSVGGANNEQFF.

This clonotype was recorded a few times. The rearrangement links TRBV13 to TRBJ2-5; 7 bases match TRBD2. After removal of 8 bases from V and 1 base from J, the junction contained 4 bases not matched to a gene. The CDR3 length is 13 residues. Germline V gene lookup returns CDR1 PRHDT and CDR2 FYEKMQ (reference sequence). The CDR3 region has the DNA TGTGCCAGCGCGGAGCGGGGCCAAGAGACCCAGTACTTC. Translated: CASAERGQETQYF.

The chain couples TRBV12-3 or TRBV12-4 to TRBJ2-6; TRBD1 agrees at 7 bases. The V segment lost 10 bases and the J segment 2 bases; nucleotides outside the gene matches: 2. This CDR3 region has 13 residues. The CDR3 coding sequence is TGTGCCAACCAGGGGGCTGGGGCCAACGTCCTGACTTTC. Its protein is CANQGAGANVLTF.

This clonotype occurred many times. The V and J genes are TRBV7-2 and TRBJ2-1; the D gene is possibly TRBD2 (6 bases). V gave up 6 bases and J gave up 0 bases, with 15 bases separating them. CDR3 length: 16 residues. Germline V gene data show CDR1 as SGHTA and CDR2 as FQGNSA. The CDR3 bases are TGTGCCAGCAGTCCGGGACTCCTGGTCTCCTACAATGAGCAGTTCTTC. Translated: CASSPGLLVSYNEQFF.

The J gene is TRBJ2-1, the V gene TRBV6-2 or TRBV6-3; the D gene is possibly TRBD1 (5 bases). Germline loops: CDR1 MNHEY, CDR2 SVGEGT. V was pared by 6 bases and J by 4 bases, with 16 bases between. This CDR3 spans 15 amino acids. CDR3 in DNA: TGTGCCAGCAGCGAGGTGCAGGGTAGATACAATGAGCAGTTCTTC. Translation: CASSEVQGRYNEQFF.

The table lists this clonotype with a few counts. The CDR3 spells CASSLKRTGELFF. CDR3 bases: TGTGCCAGCAGCCTGAAGAGGACCGGGGAGCTGTTTTTT. V usage is TRBV4-2 and J usage is TRBJ2-2; no firm D call. The CDR3 spans 13 residues. Germline V lookup: CDR1 LGHNA, CDR2 YNFKEQ. Trimming left V 4 bases short and J 5 bases short, with 8 bases between.

This clonotype was observed a few times. The chain combines TRBV15 with TRBJ1-1, with D perhaps TRBD1 (5 bases). Germline V CDR1 and CDR2: LNHNV, YYDKDF (reference sequence). CDR3 length: 12 residues. Trimming shortened V by 8 bases and J by 10 bases, and 17 bases separated the two germline ends. CDR3 in DNA: TGTGCCACCGGAGGAATGGGGCGGGGAGCTTTCTTT. Translation: CATGGMGRGAFF. The whole variable domain, remainder taken from reference TRBV15 and TRBJ1-1, is DAMVIQNPRYQVTQFGKPVTLSCSQTLNHNVMYWYQQKSSQAPKLLFHYYDKDFNNEADTPDNFQSRRPNTSFCFLDIRSPGLGDTAMYLCATGGMGRGAFFGQGTRLTVV.

As concerns this clonotype: A much larger clone is a single base away; this may be a read error. This chain uses TRBV28 with TRBJ2-2, with 7 bases lining up with TRBD2. This CDR3 region has 14 residues. V lost 11 bases, J lost 6 bases, and 12 bases stayed unmatched. CDR1 is MDHEN and CDR2 is SYDVKM in the germline V gene. The DNA for the CDR3 is TGTGCCGTACCCGAGACTAGCTTTCCCGGGGAGCTGTTTTTT. It specifies CAVPETSFPGELFF.

This clonotype occurred a few times. The J gene is TRBJ2-1, the V gene TRBV19; TRBD2 matches at 13 bases. The CDR3 has 15 amino acids. CDR1 and CDR2 from the germline V gene are LNHDA and SQIVND (reference sequence). The V gene end was trimmed by 6 bases and the J gene end by 6 bases; junction bases not matched to a gene: 5. The CDR3 nucleotides are TGTGCCAGTAGATCCGGGACTAGCGGGGTCAATGAGCAGTTCTTC. This codes for CASRSGTSGVNEQFF.

This clonotype has more than one count but fewer than ten. The CDR3 nucleotides are TGTGCCAGCAGCGTTCGGACAGGCGACAATGAGCAGTTCTTC. This gives the protein CASSVRTGDNEQFF. The chain combines TRBV11-3 with TRBJ2-1; 7 positions match TRBD1. Germline values: CDR1 SGHNT, CDR2 YENEEA. Trimming removed 5 bases from V and 5 bases from J; junction bases left unmatched: 6. The CDR3 loop spans 14 amino acids.

The sample holds many counts of this clonotype. This rearrangement joins TRBV6-1 to TRBJ2-7; a possible D gene is TRBD1 (6 bases). Germline V gene lookup returns CDR1 MNHNS and CDR2 SASEGT. CDR3 length equals 12 residues. V lost 7 bases, J lost 7 bases, and 14 bases lay in between. As DNA, the CDR3 is TGTGCCAGCAAACAGGGTCTAAAGGAGCAGTACGTC. Protein: CASKQGLKEQYV.

This clonotype was recorded at least ten times. V and J are TRBV7-9 and TRBJ1-2; D possibly corresponds to TRBD1 (5 bases). CDR3 length equals 15 residues. V shed 5 bases and J shed 4 bases, with 17 bases lying between them. CDR1 and CDR2 from the germline V gene are SEHNR and FQNEAQ (reference sequence). The CDR3: CASSGGDFLGYGYTF. In DNA form, the CDR3 reads TGTGCCAGCAGCGGGGGGGACTTCCTGGGCTATGGCTACACCTTC.

The rearrangement joins TRBV12-5 to TRBJ2-3; TRBD2 might be the D (6 bases). The CDR3 has 14 amino acids. The V gene lost 5 bases and the J gene lost 0 bases, with 9 bases spanning the gap. CDR1 is LGHNT and CDR2 is FRNRAP in the germline V gene. CDR3 protein: CASGVGTSTDTQYF. For the CDR3, the DNA is TGTGCTAGTGGTGTCGGGACTAGCACAGATACGCAGTATTTT.

CDR3 DNA: TGTGCCAGCAGTCCGGACTTGAGTGAGCAGTTCTTC. It specifies CASSPDLSEQFF. The chain links TRBV6-2 or TRBV6-3 to TRBJ2-1, with D possibly matching TRBD2 (5 bases). The germline V gene encodes CDR1 MNHEY and CDR2 SVGEGT. V was cut by 5 bases and J by 9 bases, with 11 bases left in between. The CDR3 is made up of 12 amino acids.

This clonotype was seen only a few times. The genes are TRBV23-1 and TRBJ2-7; D perhaps matches TRBD1 (6 bases). TRBV23-1 is an ORF for which the function is uncertain. The CDR3 contains 14 residues. Trimming took off 7 bases at V and 6 bases at J, with 19 bases between the two ends. CDR3 protein: CASTDGTTLCEQYV. CDR3 in DNA: TGCGCCAGCACTGACGGGACAACCCTTTGCGAGCAGTACGTC.

V gene TRBV7-9 combines with J gene TRBJ1-2; 10 bases match TRBD1. Germline assignment: CDR1 SEHNR and CDR2 FQNEAQ (reference sequence). This CDR3 spans 16 amino acids. After removal of 1 base from V and 6 bases from J, the junction contained 8 bases not matched to a gene. CDR3 region: CASSLGDRGARDGYTF. The CDR3 bases are TGTGCCAGCAGCTTAGGGGACAGGGGCGCCCGGGATGGCTACACCTTC. Full variable domain (rest looked up from reference TRBV7-9 and TRBJ1-2): DTGVSQNPRHKITKRGQNVTFRCDPISEHNRLYWYRQTLGQGPEFLTYFQNEAQLEKSRLLSDRFSAERPKGSFSTLEIQRTEQGDSAMYLCASSLGDRGARDGYTFGSGTRLTVV.

Concerning this clonotype: The CDR3 ends on some other residue instead of the conserved phenylalanine or tryptophan, so this is likely a read error. The CDR3 loop is CASSWQAGGDFDIQYS. The CDR3 nucleotides are TGTGCCAGCAGTTGGCAGGCGGGGGGTGATTTTGACATTCAGTACTCC. The chain recombines TRBV6-8 with TRBJ2-4; 8 bases are shared with TRBD2. This CDR3 has 16 amino acids. V was clipped by 4 bases and J by 8 bases; unmatched bases: 13. Germline CDR1 is MNHGY and CDR2 is SAAAGT.

This clonotype was picked up many times. This chain uses TRBV6-1 with TRBJ2-7; tentatively, D is TRBD1 (5 bases). Trimming cost V 6 bases and J 1 base, with 13 bases left between them. Germline V gene sequence: CDR1 MNHNS, CDR2 SASEGT. CDR3 length: 14 amino acids. The CDR3: CASSPDSLSYEQYV. CDR3 in DNA: TGTGCCAGCAGCCCAGACAGTTTGTCCTACGAGCAGTACGTC.

The table lists this clonotype with many counts. The chain couples TRBV12-3 or TRBV12-4 to TRBJ2-5; no clear D gene. This CDR3 has 13 amino acids. The germline V and J ends were trimmed by 10 bases and 3 bases, with 15 bases remaining between them. CDR3: CATSARLEETQYF. The CDR3 coding sequence is TGTGCCACTTCTGCTAGGTTGGAAGAGACCCAGTACTTC.

This clonotype was counted many times. This sequence joins TRBV7-6 and TRBJ1-1; the match to TRBD1 covers 7 bases. CDR1 is SGHVS, CDR2 FNYEAQ, per germline. V lost 5 bases, J lost 5 bases, and 11 bases stayed unmatched. CDR3 length equals 15 residues. The CDR3 here is CASSLRTGPGTEAFF. The CDR3 bases are TGTGCCAGCAGCCTCAGGACAGGCCCGGGGACTGAAGCTTTCTTT.

This rearrangement joins TRBV7-2 to TRBJ2-1; 8 bases map to TRBD2. CDR1 and CDR2 (germline): SGHTA, FQGNSA. J gave up 2 bases and V 5 bases, and 8 bases lay outside the gene matches. CDR3 length: 16 amino acids. The CDR3 region has the DNA TGTGCCAGCAGCCGGGGGGGGGGGGCCCCCTACAATGAGCAGTTCTTC. This translates into CASSRGGGAPYNEQFF.

In this sample, this clonotype turned up a few times. A much larger clone lies a single base off, so this may be a read error. V usage is TRBV7-8 and J usage is TRBJ2-7, with TRBD2 identical over 7 bases. This CDR3 has 13 residues. Germline V gene data show CDR1 as SGHVS and CDR2 as FQNEAQ. The chain's CDR3 is CTSRWEGSYEQYF. The CDR3, as DNA: TGTACCAGCAGGTGGGAGGGTTCCTACGAGCAGTACTTC.

This rearrangement joins TRBV6-2 or TRBV6-3 to TRBJ2-3; the match to TRBD1 covers 9 bases. Germline CDR1 reads MNHEY; CDR2 reads SVGEGT. J lost 3 bases, V lost 5 bases, and 9 bases had no gene match. The CDR3 loop spans 16 amino acids. The CDR3 loop reads CASSPWDRAETDTQYF. CDR3 DNA sequence: TGTGCCAGCAGTCCGTGGGACAGGGCAGAGACAGATACGCAGTATTTT.